This T cell receptor beta chain emerged from a study of T-cell reconstitution after alpha-beta-depleted transplantation in children (dated by TCRdb to 2016 to 2017). Regarding the research as a whole: T-cell immune reconstitution after TCRalphabeta/CD19-depleted allogeneic hematopoietic cell transplantation in children was quantitatively tracked in the study by means of TCR repertoire profiling.

Spanning cysteine to phenylalanine, the CDR3 consists of 14 amino acids. The CDR3 DNA has 42 bases and is translated from base 1. Relative to germline, V is missing 7 bases and J is missing 3 bases, with 6 bases of the junction outside any gene match. The CDR1 and CDR2 encoded by the germline V gene are SGHTA and FQGNSA. The method was PCR. Instrument used: Illumina HiSeq 2500. TCR libraries were prepared with molecular barcoding, using unique molecular identifiers to normalize TCRbeta repertoire quantification. Through fastp at Q25 and MiXCR, TCRdb rebuilt clones from the public reads, retaining in-frame beta chains. For every CDR3 protein sequence, its rows merge into one entry that carries the most common genes and DNA. This sample holds some 400,000 distinct CDR3 sequences; around 20% were observed only once. Together, the top ten hold around 3.9% of the sample. With regard to this clonotype: Its cognate antigen has yet to be identified. Base qualities are not at hand, and no much larger clone is one base apart.

This chain joins TRBV7-2 to TRBJ2-5, and 9 junctional nucleotides match TRBD2. The sequenced sample was PBMCs from the stem cell graft donor, obtained from the stem cell graft. The TCR sequence derives from a human donor who donated a stem cell graft to a child with acute myeloid leukemia. DNA sequence: TGTGCCAGCACCCTTAGCGGGAGTAAAGAGACCCAGTACTTC. The resulting protein is CASTLSGSKETQYF.